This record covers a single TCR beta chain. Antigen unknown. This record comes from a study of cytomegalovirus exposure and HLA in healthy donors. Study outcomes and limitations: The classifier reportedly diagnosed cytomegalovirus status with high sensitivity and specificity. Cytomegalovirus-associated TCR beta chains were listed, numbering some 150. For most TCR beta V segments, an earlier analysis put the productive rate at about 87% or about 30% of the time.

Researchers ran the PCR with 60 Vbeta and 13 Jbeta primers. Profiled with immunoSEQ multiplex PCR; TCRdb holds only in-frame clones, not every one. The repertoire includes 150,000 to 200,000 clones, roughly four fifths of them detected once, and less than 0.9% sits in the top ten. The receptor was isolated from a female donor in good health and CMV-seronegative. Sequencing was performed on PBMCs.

This CDR3 reads CASSEARSEQYF. The CDR3 DNA is TGCGCCAGCAGTGAAGCCCGGTCCGAGCAGTACTTC. The V call is TRBV10-1, the J call TRBJ2-7, with D unresolved. Trimming removed 3 bases at V and 6 bases at J, with 9 bases between. This CDR3 has 12 amino acids. CDR1 and CDR2 from the germline V gene are WNHNN and SYGVQD (reference sequence).